The rows below give T cell receptor beta chains drawn from one sample of a study of CD8 T cells in Susac syndrome. Using its own MiXCR run on the immunoSEQ multiplex PCR reads, TCRdb lists one record per CDR3 protein. The data hold about 120,000 distinct CDR3 sequences, with nearly 95% observed a single time. Sequenced sample: CD4+ T cells from PBMCs. The receptors here all came from a human donor in good health. Both conserved end residues are part of each CDR3. Each record gives: CDR3 protein, CDR3 DNA, clone size, D gene, V gene, J gene. A D gene is named only where the DNA matches it firmly. A row's size may be missing; if present it is once, few, many or a size class.

cdr3_aa: CASRGGLAAGDTQYF
cdr3_nt: TGTGCCAGCAGGGGGGGACTAGCGGCGGGAGATACGCAGTATTTT
clone_size: -
d_call: TRBD2
v_call: TRBV27
j_call: TRBJ2-3

cdr3_aa: CASSGTSATTGELFF
cdr3_nt: TGTGCCAGCAGCGGGACTAGCGCAACTACCGGGGAGCTGTTTTTT
clone_size: -
d_call: TRBD2
v_call: TRBV9
j_call: TRBJ2-2

cdr3_aa: CASNLGQGKGNEQFF
cdr3_nt: TGTGCCAGTAACTTGGGACAGGGAAAAGGGAATGAGCAGTTCTTC
clone_size: -
d_call: TRBD1
v_call: TRBV19
j_call: TRBJ2-1

cdr3_aa: CASSGSGSGYEQYF
cdr3_nt: TGTGCCAGCAGCGGGTCAGGGTCGGGCTACGAGCAGTACTTC
clone_size: -
d_call: -
v_call: TRBV2
j_call: TRBJ2-7

cdr3_aa: CASTMKGGVKHF
cdr3_nt: TGTGCCAGCACCATGAAGGGGGGGGTAAAGCATTTT
clone_size: -
d_call: -
v_call: TRBV28
j_call: TRBJ2-3

cdr3_aa: CASSQDAWVGPGEDEQFF
cdr3_nt: TGCGCCAGCAGCCAAGATGCCTGGGTGGGGCCCGGCGAGGATGAGCAGTTCTTC
clone_size: -
d_call: -
v_call: TRBV4-3
j_call: TRBJ2-1

cdr3_aa: CASSRGLNTEAFF
cdr3_nt: TGTGCCAGCAGCCGGGGGCTAAACACTGAAGCTTTCTTT
clone_size: -
d_call: -
v_call: TRBV25-1
j_call: TRBJ1-1

cdr3_aa: CASSFLRDLGTDTQYF
cdr3_nt: TGTGCCAGCAGCTTCCTTCGGGACCTGGGCACAGATACGCAGTATTTT
clone_size: -
d_call: -
v_call: TRBV7-8
j_call: TRBJ2-3

cdr3_aa: CASRNQGAGGYTF
cdr3_nt: TGTGCCAGCAGGAACCAGGGGGCGGGTGGCTACACCTTC
clone_size: -
d_call: TRBD1
v_call: TRBV11-2
j_call: TRBJ1-2

cdr3_aa: CASVQHGGGVMYNEQFF
cdr3_nt: TGTGCCAGCGTTCAACACGGGGGGGGAGTCATGTACAATGAGCAGTTCTTC
clone_size: -
d_call: TRBD2
v_call: TRBV11-2
j_call: TRBJ2-1

cdr3_aa: CASSTQTGGGVTDTQYF
cdr3_nt: TGTGCCAGCAGCACACAGACAGGGGGGGGAGTCACAGATACGCAGTATTTT
clone_size: -
d_call: TRBD1
v_call: TRBV7-2
j_call: TRBJ2-3

cdr3_aa: CASSAPGQGLYEQYF
cdr3_nt: TGTGCCAGCAGCGCCCCCGGACAGGGACTCTACGAGCAGTACTTC
clone_size: -
d_call: TRBD1
v_call: TRBV14
j_call: TRBJ2-7

cdr3_aa: CSARPPGGSQPQHF
cdr3_nt: TGCAGTGCTAGACCCCCTGGGGGTAGTCAGCCCCAGCATTTT
clone_size: -
d_call: -
v_call: TRBV20-1
j_call: TRBJ1-5

cdr3_aa: CASSQVLQSNTEAFF
cdr3_nt: TGTGCCAGCAGCCAGGTTCTACAATCCAACACTGAAGCTTTCTTT
clone_size: -
d_call: -
v_call: TRBV3-1
j_call: TRBJ1-1

cdr3_aa: CASSRTGKETQYF
cdr3_nt: TGTGCCAGCAGCCGAACAGGGAAAGAGACCCAGTACTTC
clone_size: -
d_call: -
v_call: TRBV5-6
j_call: TRBJ2-5

cdr3_aa: CASSPGLAGGHGELFF
cdr3_nt: TGCGCCAGCAGCCCAGGACTAGCGGGAGGGCACGGGGAGCTGTTTTTT
clone_size: -
d_call: TRBD2
v_call: TRBV4-1
j_call: TRBJ2-2

cdr3_aa: CASSLPRDEQFF
cdr3_nt: TGTGCCAGCTCACTACCCAGGGATGAGCAGTTCTTC
clone_size: -
d_call: -
v_call: TRBV18
j_call: TRBJ2-1

cdr3_aa: CASSYSGTENTEAFF
cdr3_nt: TGTGCCAGCAGCTACTCCGGGACGGAGAACACTGAAGCTTTCTTT
clone_size: -
d_call: -
v_call: TRBV5-6
j_call: TRBJ1-1

cdr3_aa: CASTESQGRSGNTIYF
cdr3_nt: TGTGCCAGCACCGAATCACAGGGCAGATCTGGAAACACCATATATTTT
clone_size: -
d_call: -
v_call: TRBV28
j_call: TRBJ1-3

cdr3_aa: CASSPEYYGYTF
cdr3_nt: TGCGCCAGCAGCCCTGAGTACTATGGCTACACCTTC
clone_size: -
d_call: -
v_call: TRBV5-1
j_call: TRBJ1-2

cdr3_aa: CASSVMGRPKGANVLTF
cdr3_nt: TGTGCCAGCAGTGTTATGGGACGGCCAAAAGGGGCCAACGTCCTGACTTTC
clone_size: -
d_call: -
v_call: TRBV12-3/TRBV12-4
j_call: TRBJ2-6

cdr3_aa: CASSLELGEQFF
cdr3_nt: TGTGCCAGCAGCTTAGAGTTGGGTGAGCAGTTCTTC
clone_size: -
d_call: -
v_call: TRBV7-2
j_call: TRBJ2-1

cdr3_aa: CASSLPGQHFYEQYF
cdr3_nt: TGTGCCAGCAGCTTACCGGGACAGCACTTCTACGAGCAGTACTTC
clone_size: once
d_call: TRBD1
v_call: TRBV7-9
j_call: TRBJ2-7

cdr3_aa: CATSRDRGGWTEAFF
cdr3_nt: TGTGCCACCAGCAGAGATCGGGGGGGGTGGACTGAAGCTTTCTTT
clone_size: once
d_call: -
v_call: TRBV15
j_call: TRBJ1-1

cdr3_aa: CASSPPGQLGNQPQHF
cdr3_nt: TGTGCCAGCAGTCCTCCGGGTCAGCTTGGCAATCAGCCCCAGCATTTT
clone_size: -
d_call: -
v_call: TRBV12-3/TRBV12-4
j_call: TRBJ1-5

cdr3_aa: CASSQGGQGRGETQYF
cdr3_nt: TGCGCCAGCAGCCAAGGGGGTCAGGGTCGGGGTGAGACCCAGTACTTC
clone_size: few
d_call: -
v_call: TRBV4-3
j_call: TRBJ2-5

cdr3_aa: CASINSQGRTEAFF
cdr3_nt: TGTGCCAGCATAAACTCGCAGGGTAGAACTGAAGCTTTCTTT
clone_size: -
d_call: -
v_call: TRBV28
j_call: TRBJ1-1

cdr3_aa: CASLRDVTDTQYF
cdr3_nt: TGTGCCAGCCTCCGGGACGTCACAGATACGCAGTATTTT
clone_size: -
d_call: -
v_call: TRBV6-1
j_call: TRBJ2-3

cdr3_aa: CASSLAQGADTEAFF
cdr3_nt: TGTGCCAGCAGCTTAGCCCAGGGGGCCGACACTGAAGCTTTCTTT
clone_size: -
d_call: TRBD1
v_call: TRBV7-2
j_call: TRBJ1-1

cdr3_aa: CASELRGNQPQHF
cdr3_nt: TGTGCCTCTGAACTCAGGGGGAATCAGCCCCAGCATTTT
clone_size: -
d_call: TRBD1
v_call: TRBV2
j_call: TRBJ1-5

cdr3_aa: CASSLEARQAGTEAFF
cdr3_nt: TGCGCCAGCAGCTTGGAGGCGCGGCAGGCGGGCACTGAAGCTTTCTTT
clone_size: -
d_call: -
v_call: TRBV5-1
j_call: TRBJ1-1

cdr3_aa: CASSFPRGWAFF
cdr3_nt: TGTGCCAGCAGTTTTCCGAGGGGCTGGGCTTTCTTT
clone_size: -
d_call: -
v_call: TRBV28
j_call: TRBJ1-1

cdr3_aa: CSVEEGTAPPGYTF
cdr3_nt: TGCAGCGTTGAAGAAGGGACAGCCCCACCCGGCTACACCTTC
clone_size: -
d_call: TRBD1
v_call: TRBV29-1
j_call: TRBJ1-2

cdr3_aa: CASSYGGVGRETQYF
cdr3_nt: TGTGCCAGCAGTTACGGGGGAGTCGGCCGAGAGACCCAGTACTTC
clone_size: -
d_call: -
v_call: TRBV6-2/TRBV6-3
j_call: TRBJ2-5

cdr3_aa: CASSEDVEGIFEQYF
cdr3_nt: TGTGCCAGCAGTGAGGATGTTGAGGGTATTTTCGAGCAGTACTTC
clone_size: -
d_call: -
v_call: TRBV6-1
j_call: TRBJ2-7

cdr3_aa: CASSQPQHF
cdr3_nt: TGTGCCAGCAGCCAGCCCCAGCATTTT
clone_size: -
d_call: -
v_call: TRBV5-8
j_call: TRBJ1-5

cdr3_aa: CASSGGRDQPQHF
cdr3_nt: TGTGCCAGCTCAGGGGGCCGTGATCAGCCCCAGCATTTT
clone_size: -
d_call: TRBD1
v_call: TRBV12-3/TRBV12-4
j_call: TRBJ1-5

cdr3_aa: CASSLGVGETQYF
cdr3_nt: TGTGCCAGCAGCTTGGGGGTTGGAGAGACCCAGTACTTC
clone_size: -
d_call: -
v_call: TRBV5-4
j_call: TRBJ2-5

cdr3_aa: CASSPRYGGENTEAFF
cdr3_nt: TGTGCCAGCTCACCACGGTATGGGGGGGAGAACACTGAAGCTTTCTTT
clone_size: -
d_call: -
v_call: TRBV18
j_call: TRBJ1-1

cdr3_aa: CSARGLSGNTIYF
cdr3_nt: TGCAGTGCTAGAGGTCTCTCTGGAAACACCATATATTTT
clone_size: -
d_call: -
v_call: TRBV20-1
j_call: TRBJ1-3

cdr3_aa: CASTRTSGGGSEQFF
cdr3_nt: TGTGCCAGTACTCGGACTAGCGGGGGAGGAAGTGAGCAGTTCTTC
clone_size: -
d_call: TRBD2
v_call: TRBV7-6
j_call: TRBJ2-1

cdr3_aa: CASSTTGENIQYF
cdr3_nt: TGTGCCAGCAGCACCACGGGGGAAAACATTCAGTACTTC
clone_size: -
d_call: -
v_call: TRBV5-4
j_call: TRBJ2-4

cdr3_aa: CASSQAYEQYF
cdr3_nt: TGTGCCAGCAGCCAAGCATACGAGCAGTACTTC
clone_size: -
d_call: -
v_call: TRBV14
j_call: TRBJ2-7

cdr3_aa: CASSPWASGPDTQYF
cdr3_nt: TGTGCCAGCAGCCCCTGGGCTAGCGGGCCAGATACGCAGTATTTT
clone_size: -
d_call: TRBD2
v_call: TRBV6-2/TRBV6-3
j_call: TRBJ2-3

cdr3_aa: CASSRSGGGLGGYTF
cdr3_nt: TGTGCCAGCAGCCGATCCGGCGGGGGATTAGGTGGCTACACCTTC
clone_size: -
d_call: -
v_call: TRBV12-3/TRBV12-4
j_call: TRBJ1-2

cdr3_aa: CAISGAGSYEQYF
cdr3_nt: TGTGCCATCAGTGGGGCGGGATCCTACGAGCAGTACTTC
clone_size: few
d_call: -
v_call: TRBV10-3
j_call: TRBJ2-7

cdr3_aa: CSAPDRGHQPQHF
cdr3_nt: TGCAGCGCCCCAGACAGGGGGCATCAGCCCCAGCATTTT
clone_size: -
d_call: TRBD1
v_call: TRBV29-1
j_call: TRBJ1-5

cdr3_aa: CASSQDAGVIDTQYF
cdr3_nt: TGCGCCAGCAGCCAAGATGCGGGAGTCATAGATACGCAGTATTTT
clone_size: -
d_call: TRBD2
v_call: TRBV4-3
j_call: TRBJ2-3

cdr3_aa: CSAHGQGTSYEQYF
cdr3_nt: TGCAGTGCTCATGGACAGGGGACTTCCTACGAGCAGTACTTC
clone_size: -
d_call: TRBD1
v_call: TRBV20-1
j_call: TRBJ2-7

cdr3_aa: CASSRGGNTGELFF
cdr3_nt: TGTGCCAGCAGCCGAGGAGGAAACACCGGGGAGCTGTTTTTT
clone_size: -
d_call: -
v_call: TRBV3-1
j_call: TRBJ2-2